This record covers a single T cell receptor beta chain. The antigen is not known. These data are taken from a study of identical twins. Germline lookup yields CDR1 SGHVS and CDR2 FQNEAQ. The CDR3 has 15 amino acids. Trimming removed 5 bases at V and 2 bases at J, with 13 bases between. After template switching added a universal primer site, the resulting cDNA carried unique molecular identifiers. TCRdb recomputed calls from the 5' RACE reads with MiXCR, one row per CDR3 protein. Of approximately 1.8 million distinct CDR3 sequences listed, 25% to 35% were seen once; the top ten hold 0.25% to 0.3%. Study-wide points: Zero-insertion results could be subject to partial confounding by invariant MAIT and iNKT cells.

Material: cord blood. The gene calls are TRBV7-8 and TRBJ1-5; D unresolved. This receptor was taken from a newborn girl in good health. The chain's CDR3 is CASSRSDGGNQPQHF. Here the CDR3 DNA reads TGTGCCAGCAGCCGTTCGGACGGGGGCAATCAGCCCCAGCATTTT.